This TCR beta chain was recorded in a study of T cell responses to AZD1222 COVID-19 vaccine. V gave up 5 bases and J gave up 10 bases, with 11 bases separating them. The CDR3 is 12 residues long. Germline V gene lookup returns CDR1 SGHAT and CDR2 FQNNGV. The data were produced by immunoSEQ multiplex PCR, yet TCRdb's version contains in-frame clones alone and is incomplete. This sample has 83,000 or so clones; more than 70% occur once, and the top ten carry 6% to 7.5%. In regard to this clone: The antigen remains unidentified.

Study-level points and caveats: Spike-specific TCR breadth and depth were elevated following two AZD1222 doses. At baseline, just 5 or 6 AZD1222 recipients tested seropositive.

The receptor was derived from an adult who received the AZD1222 COVID-19 vaccine. Sequences were derived from peripheral blood, sampled 28 days after the second AZD1222 dose. The gene calls are TRBV11-2 and TRBJ1-4, with D possibly TRBD1 on 6 matching bases. The CDR3 DNA sequence: TGTGCCAGCAGCCCGGGACAAGCAAAACTGTTTTTT. Residues: CASSPGQAKLFF.